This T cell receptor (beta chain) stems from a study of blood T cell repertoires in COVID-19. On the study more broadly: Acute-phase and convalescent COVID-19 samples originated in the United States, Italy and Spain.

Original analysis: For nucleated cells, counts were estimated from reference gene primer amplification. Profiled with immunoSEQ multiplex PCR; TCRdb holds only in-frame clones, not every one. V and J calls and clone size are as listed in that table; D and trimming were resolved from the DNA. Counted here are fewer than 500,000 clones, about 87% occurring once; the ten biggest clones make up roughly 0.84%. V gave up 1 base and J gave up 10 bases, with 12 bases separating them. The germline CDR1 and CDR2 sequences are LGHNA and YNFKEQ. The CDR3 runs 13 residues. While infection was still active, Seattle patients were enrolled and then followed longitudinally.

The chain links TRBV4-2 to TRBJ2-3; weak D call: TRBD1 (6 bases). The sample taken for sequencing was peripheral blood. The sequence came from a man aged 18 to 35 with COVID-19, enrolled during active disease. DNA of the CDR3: TGTGCCAGCAGCCAAGCCCAGGGGATCGCGCAGTATTTT. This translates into CASSQAQGIAQYF.